This T cell receptor beta chain was profiled in a study of T cell responses to AZD1222 COVID-19 vaccine. Study-level points and caveats: Mapped onto spike, vaccine-associated CD4 TCRs spanned it and were dominant at 160-218 and 743-854. A mostly white British donor set with more females was recruited, and clonal diversity was possibly underestimated. Baseline seropositivity occurred in only six AZD1222 recipients.

Analysis merged second doses at about 4 or about 12 weeks. With respect to this clone: No antigen is known for it. Other DNA sequences from this sample encode an identical CDR3 as well.

Germline V gives CDR1 MNHEY, CDR2 SVGAGI. The ends were cut back, 0 bases at V and 5 bases at J, with 7 bases in the middle. This CDR3 is 14 amino acids long. Sequencing was performed with immunoSEQ multiplex PCR; in TCRdb, only in-frame clones are kept and a portion is missing. The sample consists of more than 150,000 clones, 90% to 95% of them appearing once. The clonotype comes from an adult who received the AZD1222 COVID-19 vaccine. V gene TRBV6-5 combines with J gene TRBJ2-2, with D maybe TRBD2 (6 bases). This sample comprised peripheral blood, obtained 28 days after the second AZD1222 dose. In DNA form, the CDR3 reads TGTGCCAGCAGTTACTCCGGGGGTACCGGGGAGCTGTTTTTT. Encoded protein: CASSYSGGTGELFF.